This T cell receptor beta chain was identified during a study of T cells in Graves' hyperthyroidism and ophthalmopathy. About the study: Before any treatment, at initial diagnosis, peripheral blood was collected.

From RNA transcripts, TCR beta CDR3 regions were amplified. The TCR CDR3 first-round RT-PCR relied on the HTBI primer set. TCRdb redid the calling of the multiplex PCR reads with MiXCR, one entry per CDR3 protein. The repertoire holds approximately 400,000 distinct CDR3 sequences, with 19% as singletons. No ophthalmopathy progression within 18 months constituted stable Graves' hyperthyroidism. 10 ml fresh peripheral blood yielded the PBMCs. Study findings and constraints: Appearing also in blood were most of the thyroid clonotypes expanded above 0.001.

Ten or more counts support this clonotype. Its antigen is currently unknown. The CDR3 consists of 13 residues. Trimming took 5 bases from V and 8 from J; bases not matched to a gene: 9. Germline CDR1 reads SQVTM; CDR2 reads ANQGSEA. The receptor was derived from a woman younger than 35 with Graves' hyperthyroidism. Material: blood. J is TRBJ1-1 and V is TRBV29-1; 9 nucleotides align to TRBD1. CDR3 sequence: CSVIPDRGKEAFF. CDR3 sequence (DNA): TGCAGCGTTATCCCGGACAGGGGAAAAGAAGCTTTCTTT.